This T cell receptor (beta chain) is drawn from a study of cytomegalovirus exposure and HLA in healthy donors. This clone was detected once. Its antigen is not known. Researchers ran the PCR with 60 Vbeta and 13 Jbeta primers. Clones were read by immunoSEQ multiplex PCR, and TCRdb kept only the in-frame ones, dropping some. Among about 150,000 clones, 79% were seen once, and the ten largest hold roughly 8%. Study-wide points: There were around 160 TCR beta chains listed as cytomegalovirus-associated.

V was pared by 8 bases and J by 3 bases, with 8 bases between. This CDR3 comprises 11 residues. Per germline, CDR1 DFQATT and CDR2 SNEGSKA (reference sequence). This clonotype was sampled from a young man in good health and CMV-seropositive. The J gene is TRBJ1-3, the V gene TRBV20-1, with D uncertain. The sequencing sample was made of PBMCs. The CDR3 sequence: CSCFSGNTIYF. The CDR3 nucleotides read TGCAGTTGCTTTAGTGGAAACACCATATATTTT.